The rows below give T cell receptor beta chains drawn from one sample of a study of blood T cell repertoires in COVID-19. The table came from immunoSEQ multiplex PCR; TCRdb's copy has only in-frame clones and leaves some out. The table records roughly 97,000 clones, over 75% of them present only once. Sequenced input: peripheral blood. Every receptor here comes from a human donor in a cohort sampled during active COVID-19. The CDR3 runs from the conserved cysteine through the conserved F or W. The D gene is left open where the match is weak. Only some rows state a clone size, as once, few, many or a class for expanded clones.

TGTGCCAGCAGCTTTCGCGATAACACCGGGGAGCTGTTTTTT CASSFRDNTGELFF TRBJ2-2 - - TRBV7-2
TGTGCCAGCAGCTTGGGGGGGGGAAATCAGCCCCAGCATTTT CASSLGGGNQPQHF TRBJ1-5 - - TRBV5-6
TGTGCCAGTAGTCCCAGGGAGGGGACGGCAGAGACCCAGTACTTC CASSPREGTAETQYF TRBJ2-5 TRBD2 - TRBV19
TGTGCCAGTAGTTGGATTCCGGGACAGCGACAAGAGACCCAGTACTTC CASSWIPGQRQETQYF TRBJ2-5 TRBD1 - TRBV19
TGTGCCAGCAGCGCAGGGGATACCTACGAGCAGTACTTC CASSAGDTYEQYF TRBJ2-7 - - TRBV6-6
TGTGCCAGCAGTGAGGACAGGGTAGATGAAAAACTGTTTTTT CASSEDRVDEKLFF TRBJ1-4 TRBD1 - TRBV6-1
TGTGCCAGCAGCTCCCTTGGGGGGGCGGGAAGCGAGCAGTACTTC CASSSLGGAGSEQYF TRBJ2-7 - - TRBV7-2
TGTGCCAGCAGCTTAACGGGACAAATCTACTTC CASSLTGQIYF TRBJ2-4 - once TRBV11-2
TGTGCCAGCAGTTCCGGGATTGGTGTGCAGCCCCAGCATTTT CASSSGIGVQPQHF TRBJ1-5 - - TRBV27
TGCGCCAGCAGTATTGGGGCGCAGAACACTGAAGCTTTCTTT CASSIGAQNTEAFF TRBJ1-1 - - TRBV5-1
TGTGCCAGCAGTTACGGGGGGGGTCCCGAGACCCAGTACTTC CASSYGGGPETQYF TRBJ2-5 TRBD2 - TRBV6-5
TGTGCCAGCACTCAACGGGACTTCTCCTACAATGAGCAGTTCTTC CASTQRDFSYNEQFF TRBJ2-1 - - TRBV28
TGTGCCAGCAGCTCCTCGGGACAGGAAGGCTACACCTTC CASSSSGQEGYTF TRBJ1-2 TRBD1 - TRBV7-9
TGTGCCAGCAGCCTTAAGAGGACACATGATATTTTAACTGGGGGCTACACCTTC CASSLKRTHDILTGGYTF TRBJ1-2 - - TRBV7-2
TGTGCCAGCAGCCCAAACAGGGGTATCGACACCGGGGAGCTGTTTTTT CASSPNRGIDTGELFF TRBJ2-2 TRBD1 - TRBV7-9
TGTGCCAGCAGTTACTGGGCCCACGTCGAGACCCAGTACTTC CASSYWAHVETQYF TRBJ2-5 - - TRBV6-2/TRBV6-3
TGTGCAAGTCGCTTAGGAGAATGGGCCGAGCAGTACTTC CASRLGEWAEQYF TRBJ2-7 - - TRBV12-2
TGTGCCAGCAGCTTTCTACAGGGTACGCATGGCTACACCTTC CASSFLQGTHGYTF TRBJ1-2 - - TRBV5-6
TGTGCCAGCAGCCGGGACAGGGGGTGGGATACGCAGTATTTT CASSRDRGWDTQYF TRBJ2-3 TRBD1 - TRBV7-2
TGTGCCAGCAGCCCAGGACAGCTTAGTTCTAGCACAGATACGCAGTATTTT CASSPGQLSSSTDTQYF TRBJ2-3 - once TRBV7-9
TGTGCCAGCAGTTCCCTAGCGGGAGGGGCCCACGAGCAGTACTTC CASSSLAGGAHEQYF TRBJ2-7 TRBD2 - TRBV13
TGTGCCTGGAGTGGGGGGACTAGACGAAATACGCAGTATTTT CAWSGGTRRNTQYF TRBJ2-3 TRBD2 - TRBV30
TGTGCCAGCACCCTAACCGGGACAGGGGGCCAGTACTTC CASTLTGTGGQYF TRBJ2-5 TRBD1 once TRBV14
TGTGCCAGCAGCTTAGGACAGGGTAATACACCCCTCCACTTT CASSLGQGNTPLHF TRBJ1-6 TRBD1 - TRBV7-2
TGCGCCGAAGGAGTCCAGGGGGCTAACTATGGCTACACCTTC CAEGVQGANYGYTF TRBJ1-2 TRBD1 - TRBV10-1
TGTGCCAGTAACTCCGGGACAGGGGATTTAGGCTACACCTTC CASNSGTGDLGYTF TRBJ1-2 TRBD1 - TRBV19
TGTGCCAGCAGGAACAGGGGGCGAGGCTACACCTTC CASRNRGRGYTF TRBJ1-2 TRBD1 - TRBV2
TGTGCCAGCAGTTTATGGGGACAGGGGGCTACTGGAACTGAAGCTTTCTTT CASSLWGQGATGTEAFF TRBJ1-1 TRBD1 - TRBV28
TGTGCCAGTAGTAGACAGGGGGCGCTTCCCGACGAGCAGTACTTC CASSRQGALPDEQYF TRBJ2-7 TRBD1 once TRBV19
TGCGCCAGCAGCCAAGGGAGCGGGGGGGTCTACAGTGAGCAGTTCTTC CASSQGSGGVYSEQFF TRBJ2-1 TRBD2 - TRBV4-1
TGCGCCAGCAGCCAAGTTCCTGGACAGGGGTATAACGAGCAGTACTTC CASSQVPGQGYNEQYF TRBJ2-7 TRBD1 - TRBV4-1
TGTGCCAGCAGCCTAACGACAGATTGGAACACCATATATTTT CASSLTTDWNTIYF TRBJ1-3 - - TRBV7-8
TGTGCCAGCAGCTTATTTCCTAACAGGGGGCGGATCGAGAACACTGAAGCTTTCTTT CASSLFPNRGRIENTEAFF TRBJ1-1 TRBD1 - TRBV11-2